This T cell receptor beta chain was captured by sequencing in a study of shared clonotypes between healthy human individuals. Study findings and constraints: Clonotypes that were shared across four donors made up 4% to 6% of naive CD4 clonotypes. How much donors shared clonotypes was expected to be affected by sequencing depth.

CD8 cells regarded as naive lacked CD45RO, were positively chosen for CCR7, and omitted terminally differentiated effector memory CD45RA+ cells. Profiling relied on immunoSEQ multiplex PCR, and the TCRdb table lists in-frame clones only, not all of them. The top ten clones hold under 1.5% of a sample with nearly 2 million clones, about 95% of them seen once. CDR1 is SGHDT and CDR2 is YYEEEE in the germline V gene. The CDR3 consists of 17 residues. V trimming: 0 bases; J trimming: 0 bases; junction bases outside the gene matches: 7. To note about this clone: Antigen unknown.

The specimen was naive CD8+ T cells sorted from blood. The sequence came from a man aged 18 to 30 in good health. This rearrangement joins TRBV5-6 to TRBJ1-1, with 8 bases matching TRBD1. The CDR3 is CASSLGWDRWVNTEAFF. The CDR3 DNA reads as TGTGCCAGCAGCTTGGGCTGGGACAGGTGGGTGAACACTGAAGCTTTCTTT.